Shown below are 14 T cell receptor beta chains from a single sample sequenced in a study of cytomegalovirus exposure and HLA in healthy donors. Use of 60 Vbeta and 13 Jbeta primers characterized the PCR. Profiled with immunoSEQ multiplex PCR; TCRdb holds only in-frame clones, not every one. The sample lists 150,000 or so clones, 70% to 80% seen once, with 2.1% in the top ten. Sequenced material: PBMCs. The receptor source for this set is a man aged 25-45 years in good health and CMV-seronegative.

The rearrangement links TRBV5-8 to TRBJ2-7, with D tentatively TRBD2 (6 bases). The length of the CDR3 is 14 residues. The germline V and J ends were trimmed by 2 bases and 6 bases, with 15 bases remaining between them. Germline V gene lookup returns CDR1 SGHTS and CDR2 YDEGEE. CDR3 region: CASSFELAAGEQYF. CDR3 nucleotide sequence: TGTGCCAGCAGCTTTGAACTGGCAGCGGGCGAGCAGTACTTC. Full variable domain (remainder filled in from reference TRBV5-8 and TRBJ2-7): EAGVTQSPTHLIKTRGQQATLRCSPISGHTSVYWYQQALGLGLQFLLWYDEGEERNRGNFPPRFSGRQFPNYSSELNVNALELEDSALYLCASSFELAAGEQYFGPGTRLTVT.

The gene calls are TRBV7-8 and TRBJ1-5; no clear D. From germline, CDR1 is SGHVS and CDR2 FQNEAQ. This CDR3 region has 17 residues. V shed 4 bases and J shed 4 bases, with 20 bases lying between them. CDR3 in amino acids: CASSSERLSRENQPQHF. Written as DNA, the CDR3 is TGTGCCAGCAGCTCGGAGAGACTTTCCAGAGAAAATCAGCCCCAGCATTTT.

The V call is TRBV7-2, the J call TRBJ2-3, with 10 nucleotides matching TRBD1. Germline CDR1 is SGHTA and CDR2 is FQGNSA. The length of the CDR3 is 14 residues. V shed 5 bases, J shed 5 bases, and the junction held 4 bases outside the gene matches. The CDR3 DNA reads as TGTGCCAGCAGCATGACAGGGGGCGAAGATACGCAGTATTTT. Translation gives CASSMTGGEDTQYF.

The genes are TRBV7-2 and TRBJ1-5, with D possibly being TRBD1 (5 bases). Trimming shortened V by 5 bases and J by 3 bases, and 14 bases separated the two germline ends. Germline V CDR1 and CDR2: SGHTA, FQGNSA. The length of the CDR3 is 15 residues. The CDR3 spells CASSRRWGDNQPQHF. The CDR3 region has the DNA TGTGCCAGCAGCCGAAGATGGGGGGACAATCAGCCCCAGCATTTT.

With regard to this clone: Its ends do not fully match the called genes, so a read error is possible. This chain links TRBV6-6 with TRBJ2-7; TRBD1 might be the D (6 bases). The CDR3 totals 13 residues. In germline, CDR1 is MNHNY, CDR2 SVGAGI (reference sequence). The CDR3 region is CASSAPDSPILHF. CDR3 in DNA: TGTGCCAGCAGCGCGCCGGACAGCCCCATACTCCACTTC.

The chain is built from TRBV19 and TRBJ1-6; D is unclear. CDR1 and CDR2 from the germline V gene are LNHDA and SQIVND (reference sequence). V lost 6 bases, J lost 5 bases, and 11 bases lay in between. The CDR3 covers 14 residues. The CDR3 nucleotides are TGTGCCAGTAGGTGGAGTGCCGATAATTCACCCCTCCACTTT. This translates into CASRWSADNSPLHF.

This chain links TRBV6-5 with TRBJ2-2; unclear D gene. This CDR3 is 14 amino acids long. The germline CDR1 and CDR2 sequences are MNHEY and SVGAGI. With 5 bases removed from V and 0 bases from J, the gap between germline ends came to 7 bases. The CDR3 DNA reads TGTGCCAGCAGTCGTACTCCGAACACCGGGGAGCTGTTTTTT. Amino acid sequence: CASSRTPNTGELFF.

The CDR3 spells CASSLHTGPTEAFF. DNA of the CDR3: TGTGCCAGCAGTTTACATACAGGGCCCACTGAAGCTTTCTTT. V gene TRBV28 combines with J gene TRBJ1-1; weak D call: TRBD1 (6 bases). The CDR3 has 14 amino acids. Germline V gives CDR1 MDHEN, CDR2 SYDVKM. V gave up 2 bases and J gave up 4 bases, with 11 bases separating them. The full variable domain, its missing parts supplied by reference TRBV28 and TRBJ1-1, is DVKVTQSSRYLVKRTGEKVFLECVQDMDHENMFWYRQDPGLGLRLIYFSYDVKMKEKGDIPEGYSVSREKKERFSLILESASTNQTSMYLCASSLHTGPTEAFFGQGTRLTVV.

This clone appeared a single time. The chain recombines TRBV19 with TRBJ1-1; tentative D call: TRBD1 (6 bases). V was trimmed by 9 bases and J by 0 bases, leaving 14 bases between them. Germline V gene lookup returns CDR1 LNHDA and CDR2 SQIVND (reference sequence). The CDR3 has 14 residues. This chain's CDR3 is CARLTGLLNTEAFF. Written as DNA, the CDR3 is TGTGCCAGACTCACAGGGTTATTGAACACTGAAGCTTTCTTT. The variable domain in full, with the rest retrieved from reference TRBV19 and TRBJ1-1, is DGGITQSPKYLFRKEGQNVTLSCEQNLNHDAMYWYRQDPGQGLRLIYYSQIVNDFQKGDIAEGYSVSREKKESFPLTVTSAQKNPTAFYLCARLTGLLNTEAFFGQGTRLTVV.

This sequence joins TRBV7-8 and TRBJ2-7; the D is unclear. The CDR3 covers 13 residues. In germline, CDR1 is SGHVS, CDR2 FQNEAQ. V lost 6 bases and J 5 bases, leaving 14 bases between the germline ends. CDR3 nucleotide sequence: TGTGCCAGCAGTTCGGGTCGTCTCGACGAGCAGTACTTC. It yields the protein CASSSGRLDEQYF.

The genes are TRBV29-1 and TRBJ2-7; 9 positions agree with TRBD1. This CDR3 is built from 12 residues. V dropped 8 bases and J dropped 7; count of bases not matched to a gene: 9. CDR1 and CDR2 (germline): SQVTM, ANQGSEA. The DNA of the CDR3 is TGCAGCATTGGACAGGGGCCCGAGGAGCAGTACTTC. It codes for CSIGQGPEEQYF.

This chain joins TRBV9 and TRBJ1-1; 7 bases agree with TRBD1. V lost 0 bases and J lost 4; bases outside the gene matches: 3. Germline V CDR1 and CDR2: SGDLS, YYNGEE. CDR3 length: 14 residues. The DNA for the CDR3 is TGTGCCAGCAGCGTAGAGTCAGGGGGCACTGAAGCTTTCTTT. Its protein is CASSVESGGTEAFF.

The rearrangement uses TRBV28 and TRBJ2-3; 8 bases are a match to TRBD1. The V gene end was trimmed by 5 bases and the J gene end by 1 base; junction bases not matched to a gene: 5. The CDR3 spans 15 residues. Germline V gives CDR1 MDHEN, CDR2 SYDVKM. CDR3 nucleotides: TGTGCCAGCAGTCCCCAGGGGGCGCGCACAGATACGCAGTATTTT. It is translated as CASSPQGARTDTQYF.

The table lists this clone with a count of one. The V call is TRBV7-9, the J call TRBJ1-4, with D uncertain. Germline CDR1 and CDR2: SEHNR and FQNEAQ (reference sequence). V shed 1 base and J shed 8 bases, with 17 bases lying between them. This CDR3 is built from 16 residues. This CDR3 is CASSLVSGSWEEKLFF. The CDR3 bases are TGTGCCAGCAGCTTAGTTTCCGGGAGTTGGGAAGAAAAACTGTTTTTT.